This T cell receptor (beta chain) was captured in a study of CD8+CD57+ T cells in acquired aplastic anemia (dated by TCRdb to about 2018). As for the study more broadly: Extracted DNA from sorted CD4+ and CD8+ cells averaged around 3.3 ug, ranging from roughly 0.19 to 27.4 ug. A CD8+CD57+ expansion meant a frequency higher than the mean frequency seen in healthy subjects. Summary of the overall study and its limitations: Between patients and healthy controls, no significant difference in CD8+ Simpson's diversity was found (P=0.060). Approximately 31 CD8+ CDR3 sequences were found in both patients and controls but appeared to be highly expressed in patients and within the immunodominant clones of the patients.

As encoded in the germline V gene, CDR1 is SGHVS while CDR2 is FNYEAQ. At the junction V is shortened by 4 bases and J by 14 bases, with 26 bases in between. The CDR3 has 15 amino acids, counting the end cysteine and phenylalanine. The entry retains the CDR3 DNA only, 45 bases that are in frame from base 1. This clonotype showed up just once. What this receptor recognizes is not known. No base quality information exists; no much larger clone differs at one position. One read is thin evidence. Expansion of CD8+CD57+ cells had been shown by flow cytometry in the patients chosen for sequencing. Severe acquired aplastic anemia was diagnosed in all patients according to International Study of Aplastic Anemia and Agranulocytosis and Camitta criteria. No therapy had been received by the patients at the time of blood sampling. The study deep-sequenced TCR repertoires of sorted CD4+ and CD8+ blood T cells from severe aplastic anemia patients and healthy subjects. Patients were enrolled in the USA under clinicaltrials.gov protocols 00001620, 01623167, 00001397, 00071045, 00081523 and 00961064. Ficoll-Paque density gradient centrifugation was used to isolate peripheral blood mononuclear cells. Before DNA extraction, CD4+ and CD8+ T cells were sorted with FACS or magnetic beads.

TCR beta VDJ combination and CDR3 sequence profiling used genomic DNA as the template. An Illumina HiSeq 2000 was used for TCR repertoire sequencing. On the study's bioinformatics: Repertoires were assessed using TRBV/TRBJ rearrangement plots, CDR3 size and DJ length profiles, and Simpson's diversity index. The most abundant DNA sequence in the deep sequencing data was taken as the immunodominant clone. CDR3 amino acid sequences were checked for sharing between subjects and were compared against published repertoires and the VDJdb database. TCRdb reanalyzed the raw reads on its own, using fastp at Q25 for trimming and MiXCR for clone calling, and kept in-frame beta chains. Merged by CDR3 protein, the rows form single entries marked with the most common genes and DNA. The V and J calls were determined by TCRdb, not by the authors. Here the sample has hundreds of thousands of distinct CDR3 sequences; roughly 82% occur a single time. The ten largest clones add up to 35% to 50% of the sample.

Input material: sorted CD4+, CD8+, or CD8+CD57+ T cells (not recorded which) from PBMCs. The receptor's source is a human donor with aplastic anemia. Recombination joined TRBV7-6 with TRBJ2-5; the best D guess is TRBD1, with 6 bases matching. CDR3 sequence: CASSSARGNSPLHYF. The DNA sequence follows: TGTGCCAGCAGCTCAGCCAGGGGCAATTCACCCCTCCACTACTTC.